A selection of T cell receptor beta chains follows, all from one sample in a study of cytomegalovirus exposure and HLA in healthy donors. Method: immunoSEQ multiplex PCR; TCRdb's copy keeps in-frame clones and lacks some. The sample has approximately 160,000 clones; roughly 86% are singletons. Specimen: PBMCs. These receptors were collected from a girl aged 5-17 years in good health and CMV-seropositive. CDR3s leave out the opening cysteine and the closing phenylalanine or tryptophan.

j_call v_call cdr3_length cdr3_aa
TRBJ2-3 TRBV6-4 13 ASSDSTGGPDTQY
TRBJ1-1 TRBV19 13 ASSTFRELNTEAF
TRBJ2-3 TRBV27 15 ASSPLVAGGYPDTQY
TRBJ1-5 TRBV27 10 ASSFSNQPQH
TRBJ2-7 TRBV5-6 10 ASSLGGGGQY
TRBJ1-2 TRBV19 10 FTVGGLTGYT
TRBJ2-5 TRBV9 13 ASSVVAGGWETQY
TRBJ1-1 TRBV6-5 11 ASSLGGSTEAF
TRBJ2-1 TRBV9 11 ASSVDWEGEQF
TRBJ1-1 TRBV11-2 12 ASSLVESRAEAF
TRBJ1-2 TRBV7-9 11 ASSPDRVGGYT
TRBJ1-1 TRBV7-9 14 ASSELEGALATEAF
TRBJ2-7 TRBV27 13 ASSLTGTGASEQY
TRBJ1-4 TRBV10-1 11 ASSENRGEKLF
TRBJ1-1 TRBV2 12 ASIQDSLNTEAF
TRBJ2-3 TRBV2 11 ASTGGPPDTQY